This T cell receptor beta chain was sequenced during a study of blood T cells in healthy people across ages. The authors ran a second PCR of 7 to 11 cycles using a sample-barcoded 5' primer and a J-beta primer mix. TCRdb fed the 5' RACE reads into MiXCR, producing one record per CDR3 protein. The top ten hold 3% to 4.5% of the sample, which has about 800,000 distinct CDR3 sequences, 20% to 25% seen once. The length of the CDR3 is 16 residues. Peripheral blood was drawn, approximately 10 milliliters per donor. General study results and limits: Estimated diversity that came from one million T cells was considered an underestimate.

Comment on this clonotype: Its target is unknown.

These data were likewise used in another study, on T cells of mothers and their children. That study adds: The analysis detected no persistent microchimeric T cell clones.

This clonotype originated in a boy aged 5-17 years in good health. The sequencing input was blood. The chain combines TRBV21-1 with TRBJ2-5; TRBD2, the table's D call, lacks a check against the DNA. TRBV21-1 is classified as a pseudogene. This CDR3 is CASSKRLAGGQETQYF. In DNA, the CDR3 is TGTGCCAGCAGCAAGAGACTAGCGGGAGGGCAGGAGACCCAGTACTTC.